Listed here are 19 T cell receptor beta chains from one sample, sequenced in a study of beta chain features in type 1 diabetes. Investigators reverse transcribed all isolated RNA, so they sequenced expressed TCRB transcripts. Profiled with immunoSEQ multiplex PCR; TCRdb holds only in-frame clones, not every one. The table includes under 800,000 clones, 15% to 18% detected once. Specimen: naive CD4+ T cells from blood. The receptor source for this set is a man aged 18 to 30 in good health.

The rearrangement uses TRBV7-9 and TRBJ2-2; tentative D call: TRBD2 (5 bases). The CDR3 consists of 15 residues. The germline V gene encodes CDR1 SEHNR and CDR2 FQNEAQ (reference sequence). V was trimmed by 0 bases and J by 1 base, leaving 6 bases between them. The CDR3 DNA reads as TGTGCCAGCAGCTTAGCCGAGGGGAACACCGGGGAGCTGTTTTTT. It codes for CASSLAEGNTGELFF.

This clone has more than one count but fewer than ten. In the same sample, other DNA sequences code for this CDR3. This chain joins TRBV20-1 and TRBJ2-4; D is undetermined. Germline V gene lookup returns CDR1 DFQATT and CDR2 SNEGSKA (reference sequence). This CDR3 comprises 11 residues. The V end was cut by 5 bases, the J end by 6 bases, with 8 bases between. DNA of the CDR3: TGCAGTGCTCGACGAGGAAACATTCAGTACTTC. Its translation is CSARRGNIQYF.

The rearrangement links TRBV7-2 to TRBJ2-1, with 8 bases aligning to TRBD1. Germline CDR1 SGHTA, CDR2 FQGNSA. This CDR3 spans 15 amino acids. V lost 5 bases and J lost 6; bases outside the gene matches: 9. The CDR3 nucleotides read TGTGCCAGCAGCCCACGGCAGGGGGCGACCAATGAGCAGTTCTTC. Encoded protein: CASSPRQGATNEQFF.

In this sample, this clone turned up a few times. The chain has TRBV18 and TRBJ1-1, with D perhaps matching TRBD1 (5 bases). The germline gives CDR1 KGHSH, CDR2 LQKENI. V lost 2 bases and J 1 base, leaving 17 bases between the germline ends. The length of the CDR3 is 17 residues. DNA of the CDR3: TGTGCCAGCTCACCAGGCGGAAGGGTCGGGGGGAACACTGAAGCTTTCTTT. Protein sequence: CASSPGGRVGGNTEAFF.

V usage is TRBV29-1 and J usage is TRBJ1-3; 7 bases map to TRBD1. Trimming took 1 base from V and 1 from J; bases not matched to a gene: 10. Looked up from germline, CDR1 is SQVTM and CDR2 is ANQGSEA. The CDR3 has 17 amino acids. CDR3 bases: TGCAGCGTTGAAGGGAGGACAGGATTGGTATCTGGAAACACCATATATTTT. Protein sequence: CSVEGRTGLVSGNTIYF.

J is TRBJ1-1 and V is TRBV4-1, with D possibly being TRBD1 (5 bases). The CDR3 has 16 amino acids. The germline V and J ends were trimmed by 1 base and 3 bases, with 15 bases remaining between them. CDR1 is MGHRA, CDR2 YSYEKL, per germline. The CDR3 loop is CASSQARAYPDTEAFF. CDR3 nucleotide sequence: TGCGCCAGCAGCCAAGCCAGGGCTTACCCAGACACTGAAGCTTTCTTT.

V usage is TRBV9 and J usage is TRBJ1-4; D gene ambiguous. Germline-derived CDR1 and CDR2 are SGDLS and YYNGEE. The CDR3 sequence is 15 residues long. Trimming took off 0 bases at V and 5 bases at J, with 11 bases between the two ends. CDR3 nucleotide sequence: TGTGCCAGCAGCGTAGGAGAAAGGCCGAATGAAAAACTGTTTTTT. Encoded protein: CASSVGERPNEKLFF.

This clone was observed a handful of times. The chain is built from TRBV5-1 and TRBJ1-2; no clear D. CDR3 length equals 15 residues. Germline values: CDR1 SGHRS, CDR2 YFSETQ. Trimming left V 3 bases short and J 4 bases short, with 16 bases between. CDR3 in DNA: TGCGCCAGCAGCTCCGGGTCCGTGACCTTCTATGGCTACACCTTC. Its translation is CASSSGSVTFYGYTF.

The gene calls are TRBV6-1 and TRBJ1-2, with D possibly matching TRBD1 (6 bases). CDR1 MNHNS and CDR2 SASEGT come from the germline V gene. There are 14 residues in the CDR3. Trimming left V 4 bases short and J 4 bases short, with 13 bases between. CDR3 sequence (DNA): TGTGCCAGCAGTGGGGGCGACAGGATCTATGGCTACACCTTC. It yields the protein CASSGGDRIYGYTF.

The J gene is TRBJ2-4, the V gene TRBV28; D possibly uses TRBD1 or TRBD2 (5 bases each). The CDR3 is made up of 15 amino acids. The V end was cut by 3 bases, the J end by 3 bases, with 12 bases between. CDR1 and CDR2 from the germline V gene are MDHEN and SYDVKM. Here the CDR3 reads CASSFLFGGKNIQYF. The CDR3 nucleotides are TGTGCCAGCAGTTTTTTGTTTGGGGGCAAAAACATTCAGTACTTC.

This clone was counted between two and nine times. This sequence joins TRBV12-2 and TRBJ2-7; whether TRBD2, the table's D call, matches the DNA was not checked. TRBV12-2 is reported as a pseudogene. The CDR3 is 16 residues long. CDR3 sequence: CASRSPLAGGPYEQYF. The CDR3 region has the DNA TGTGCAAGTCGCTCCCCACTAGCGGGAGGGCCTTACGAGCAGTACTTC.

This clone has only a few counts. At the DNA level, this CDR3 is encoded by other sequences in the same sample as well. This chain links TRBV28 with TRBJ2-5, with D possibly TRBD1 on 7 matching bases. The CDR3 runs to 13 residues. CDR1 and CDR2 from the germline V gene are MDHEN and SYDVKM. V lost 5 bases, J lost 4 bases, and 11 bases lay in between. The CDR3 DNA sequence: TGTGCCAGCAGTCCAGGGGGGAGAGAGACCCAGTACTTC. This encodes CASSPGGRETQYF.

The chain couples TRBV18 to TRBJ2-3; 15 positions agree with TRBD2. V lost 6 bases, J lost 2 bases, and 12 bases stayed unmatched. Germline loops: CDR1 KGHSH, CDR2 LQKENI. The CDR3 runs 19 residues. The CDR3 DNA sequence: TGTGCCAGCTCCGCGACCGGGACTAGCGGGGGGTACGTCACAGATACGCAGTATTTT. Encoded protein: CASSATGTSGGYVTDTQYF.

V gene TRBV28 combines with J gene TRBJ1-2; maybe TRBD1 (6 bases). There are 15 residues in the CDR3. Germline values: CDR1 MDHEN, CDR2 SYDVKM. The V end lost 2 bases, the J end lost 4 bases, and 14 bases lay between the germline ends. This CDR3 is CASSLTGLGSYGYTF. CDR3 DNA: TGTGCCAGCAGTTTAACAGGGTTGGGAAGCTATGGCTACACCTTC.

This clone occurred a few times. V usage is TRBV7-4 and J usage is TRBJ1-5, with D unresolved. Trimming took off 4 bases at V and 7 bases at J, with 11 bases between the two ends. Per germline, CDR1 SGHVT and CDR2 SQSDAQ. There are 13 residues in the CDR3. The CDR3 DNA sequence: TGTGCCAGCAGCTCGGAAGCGAGGCAGCCCCAGCATTTT. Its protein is CASSSEARQPQHF.

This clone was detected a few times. The CDR3 sequence is CASKGVQRPSYEQYF. CDR3 nucleotides: TGTGCCAGCAAAGGGGTCCAGCGGCCCTCCTACGAGCAGTACTTC. The chain couples TRBV21-1 to TRBJ2-7. TRBV21-1 is termed a pseudogene. The CDR3 runs 15 residues.

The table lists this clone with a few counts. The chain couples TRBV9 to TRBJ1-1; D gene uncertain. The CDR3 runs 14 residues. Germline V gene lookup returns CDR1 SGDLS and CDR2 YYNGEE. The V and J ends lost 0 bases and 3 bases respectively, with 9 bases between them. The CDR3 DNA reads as TGTGCCAGCAGCGTAGCTCTCCTTCACACTGAAGCTTTCTTT. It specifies CASSVALLHTEAFF.

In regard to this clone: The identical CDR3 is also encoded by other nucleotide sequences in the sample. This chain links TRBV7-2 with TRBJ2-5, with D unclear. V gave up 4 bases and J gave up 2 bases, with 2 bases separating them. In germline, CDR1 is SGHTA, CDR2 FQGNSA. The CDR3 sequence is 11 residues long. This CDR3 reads CASSSQETQYF. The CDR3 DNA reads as TGTGCCAGCAGCTCACAAGAGACCCAGTACTTC.

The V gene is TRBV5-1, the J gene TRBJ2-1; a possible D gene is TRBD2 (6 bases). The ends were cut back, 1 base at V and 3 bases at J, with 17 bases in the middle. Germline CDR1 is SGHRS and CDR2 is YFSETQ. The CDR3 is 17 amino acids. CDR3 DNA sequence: TGCGCCAGCAGCTTGATCCCACTAGCCGGGAGCTACAATGAGCAGTTCTTC. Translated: CASSLIPLAGSYNEQFF.